This T cell receptor (beta chain) is drawn from a study of Tregs in tolerant kidney transplant recipients (dated by TCRdb to the late 2010s). At the level of the whole study: Before combined kidney and bone marrow transplantation, this study identified donor-specific regulatory T cells using TCRbeta sequencing and then followed those same cells after transplant. Several methods of expanding Tregs specific for an allogeneic donor were compared by TCRbeta repertoire sequencing in a few healthy controls.

Unstimulated Tregs (CD4+CD25+CD127-), CD4+ non-Tregs (CD4+CD25-), CD4 and CD8 cells were FACS-sorted from thawed PBMCs. Healthy control blood came either as purchased buffy coats or from healthy volunteers. Healthy control blood was processed by Ficoll density gradient to PBMCs and cryopreserved; patient PBMCs were collected before and after transplant. Paper-wide results and their limitations: Biological reproducibility was not directly assessed, although technical replication error appeared to be minimal. Expanding Tregs with activated donor B cells appeared to identify the most biologically relevant and donor-specific TCRbeta repertoire. The study was constrained by small patient numbers, and validation of the findings is required in larger populations and under other immunosuppression protocols.

For TCRbeta CDR3 sequencing, genomic DNA from the sorted cells was extracted using the QIAGEN DNeasy Blood and Tissue Kit. Through immunoSEQ, high-throughput TCRbeta CDR3 sequencing was done commercially, including PCR amplification with internal controls and bias correction. The study's own analysis went as follows. Unique productive TCRbeta sequences were defined by CDR3 nucleotide sequence where primers matched, otherwise by CDR3 amino acid sequence with Vbeta and Jbeta genes. To correct sorting error, sequences shared between sorted populations at a frequency ratio of 2:1 or less were removed; the rest were assigned to the higher population. A sequence was defined as donor-reactive if the sequence was expanded at least 5-fold in CFSE-low cells compared with unstimulated cells and had a frequency of at least 0.01% in CFSE-low cells. Jensen-Shannon divergence calculated on the top 100 TCRbeta sequences ranked by frequency was used to measure repertoire divergence. When a sample had multiple sequencing runs, each run was corrected for sorting error separately and the runs were then pooled. TCRdb took this table from immuneACCESS and kept in-frame rearrangements with V and J called. Such tables lack part of the clones; where checked against another copy, unresolved V genes explain under half of the gap, and the rest is unexplained. For V, J and clone size, that table is used; D and trimming come from the DNA. Across this sample there are some 90,000 clones, with over 85% seen only once. In total, the top ten clones hold 4.5% to 5% of the sample.

The cysteine opens and the phenylalanine closes a CDR3 of 13 amino acids. Only the CDR3 DNA stays, 39 bases, in frame from base 1. Concerning this clone itself: Its cognate antigen has yet to be identified. The record has no base qualities; no much larger clone is one base away.

This receptor was taken from a human donor in good health. The material sequenced was CD8+ T cells from blood. The chain employs TRBV12-2 and TRBJ2-5; the table's D call, TRBD2, has no DNA check behind it. TRBV12-2 is noted as a pseudogene. The sequenced DNA is TGTGCAAGTCGCTTAGGAGAGCAAGAGACCCAGTACTTC. Translated, this is CASRLGEQETQYF.